This T cell receptor beta chain was identified during a study of CD8+ T cells in alopecia areata. CDR1 is SGHRS and CDR2 is YFSETQ in the germline V gene. V trimming: 1 base; J trimming: 5 bases; junction bases outside the gene matches: 10. The CDR3 contains 17 residues. cDNA serving as the sequencing template came from extracted, reverse transcribed RNA. Only in-frame clones appear in the TCRdb table, and some are missing; sequencing was by immunoSEQ multiplex PCR. The table records fewer than 200,000 clones, roughly 66% of them present only once. The source material was CD8+ T cells sorted from blood, sampled at week 0. The clonotype comes from a human donor with alopecia areata. The chain recombines TRBV5-1 with TRBJ2-7; 12 positions match TRBD1. In nucleotides, the CDR3 is TGCGCCAGCAGCTTGCGGGGACCGGGACAGGGGGCAGACGAGCAGTACTTC. Translated: CASSLRGPGQGADEQYF.